Following are 19 T cell receptor beta chains from one sample sequenced in a study of the immune and genomic landscape of osteosarcoma (TCRdb year 2020). The method behind the library was the immunoSEQ multiplex PCR assay. This is the immuneACCESS table as TCRdb keeps it, with only in-frame sequences that have V and J called. A part of the clones is gone; compared with another copy, unresolved V genes explain less than half, and the rest is unexplained. A total of under 500 clones appear in this sample, roughly 71% of them only once. In total, the top ten clones hold 13% to 15% of the sample. Sequenced input: primary tumor tissue from the pelvis. What this sample's cell subset or site label stands for: resected primary osteosarcoma tumor. The receptors were sampled from a man aged 80 or over with osteosarcoma. The age is the age at diagnosis.

V usage is TRBV19 and J usage is TRBJ2-3; D is possibly TRBD1 (6 bases). Trimming left V 6 bases short and J 6 bases short, with 16 bases between. The V gene's germline CDR1 is LNHDA and CDR2 SQIVND (reference sequence). CDR3 size: 14 residues. The CDR3: CASSLQGSADTQYF. The DNA of the CDR3 is TGTGCCAGTAGCCTACAGGGTTCCGCGGATACGCAGTATTTT.

The rearrangement joins TRBV6-5 to TRBJ1-1, with TRBD1 as a possible D gene (5 bases). V shed 5 bases and J shed 4 bases, with 14 bases lying between them. The CDR3 is 14 residues long. Germline CDR1 is MNHEY and CDR2 is SVGAGI. CDR3 amino acids: CASSRGGLGTEAFF. The CDR3 nucleotides read TGTGCCAGCAGTAGGGGCGGCCTCGGCACTGAAGCTTTCTTT.

The chain employs TRBV2 and TRBJ1-4; D remains unclear. The CDR3 spans 14 residues. Germline V gene lookup returns CDR1 SNHLY and CDR2 FYNNEI. The V and J ends lost 5 bases and 14 bases respectively, with 21 bases between them. The CDR3 bases are TGTGCCAGCAGTCACTACCAGGCCGTAGCGGGTCTGTTTTTT. It is translated as CASSHYQAVAGLFF.

This chain uses TRBV5-4 with TRBJ2-1; TRBD2 is a possible D gene (5 bases). V dropped 0 bases and J dropped 11 bases, with 15 bases sitting between them. The germline V gene has CDR1 SGHNT and CDR2 YYREEE (reference sequence). The CDR3 runs 14 residues. Here the CDR3 DNA reads TGTGCCAGCAGCTTGGAGTTTTCTCGGGATCAGCAGTTCTTC. This encodes CASSLEFSRDQQFF.

The chain joins TRBV29-1 to TRBJ2-3; 10 nucleotides match TRBD2. V was pared by 6 bases and J by 2 bases, with 5 bases of the junction left unmatched. CDR1 and CDR2 (germline): SQVTM, ANQGSEA. The CDR3 length is 14 residues. CDR3 sequence: CSVASGGFTDTQYF. The CDR3 coding sequence is TGCAGCGTGGCTAGCGGGGGTTTCACAGATACGCAGTATTTT.

The chain uses TRBV7-2 and TRBJ1-5; tentative D call: TRBD1 (5 bases). There are 16 residues in the CDR3. The V end lost 0 bases, the J end lost 0 bases, and 9 bases lay between the germline ends. Germline loops: CDR1 SGHTA, CDR2 FQGNSA. The CDR3 DNA reads TGTGCCAGCAGCTTAGCTGGGGACGATAGCAATCAGCCCCAGCATTTT. Amino acid sequence: CASSLAGDDSNQPQHF.

This chain connects TRBV9 to TRBJ2-1; unclear D gene. Trimming removed 0 bases at V and 10 bases at J, with 11 bases between. Looked up from germline, CDR1 is SGDLS and CDR2 is YYNGEE. This CDR3 has 13 amino acids. The CDR3 loop is CASSVATLREQFF. The CDR3 region has the DNA TGTGCCAGCAGCGTAGCTACATTGAGAGAGCAGTTCTTC.

The chain recombines TRBV11-2 with TRBJ1-2; D is undetermined. V lost 5 bases, J lost 5 bases, and 12 bases lay in between. The CDR3 runs to 13 residues. Per the germline V gene, CDR1 is SGHAT and CDR2 is FQNNGV. The CDR3 region has the DNA TGTGCCAGCAGCCCCGAACAGAGATATGGCTACACCTTC. Its protein product is CASSPEQRYGYTF.

V is TRBV18 and J is TRBJ2-1; 12 nucleotides match TRBD2. The germline gives CDR1 KGHSH, CDR2 LQKENI. The length of the CDR3 is 15 residues. V dropped 2 bases and J dropped 5; count of bases not matched to a gene: 1. CDR3 region: CASSPTSGGNNEQFF. In nucleotides, the CDR3 is TGTGCCAGCTCACCAACTAGCGGGGGGAACAATGAGCAGTTCTTC.

V is TRBV4-2 and J is TRBJ2-2, with D hard to call. The V gene lost 4 bases and the J gene lost 1 base, with 4 bases spanning the gap. The CDR3 consists of 13 residues. Germline V gives CDR1 LGHNA, CDR2 YNFKEQ. The CDR3 sequence: CASSLVNTGELFF. The CDR3 DNA follows: TGTGCCAGCAGCCTTGTGAACACCGGGGAGCTGTTTTTT.

This clone appeared a few times. The V gene is TRBV5-4, the J gene TRBJ2-2; D is undetermined. The germline V gene has CDR1 SGHNT and CDR2 YYREEE (reference sequence). This CDR3 is 13 amino acids long. V lost 0 bases to trimming and J lost 6 bases, with 6 bases between them. CDR3 amino acids: CASSLGVAGELFF. The CDR3, as DNA: TGTGCCAGCAGCTTGGGGGTTGCCGGGGAGCTGTTTTTT.

This clone was observed a few times. CDR3: CASSQDRTVPHRELFF. The CDR3 nucleotides are TGTGCCAGCAGCCAAGACAGGACAGTGCCGCACCGGGAGCTGTTTTTT. The V gene is TRBV4-2, the J gene TRBJ2-2, with a possible D match to TRBD1 (6 bases). CDR1 and CDR2 (germline): LGHNA, YNFKEQ. V lost 0 bases and J lost 9, with 17 bases in between. CDR3 length: 16 amino acids.

The chain couples TRBV4-3 to TRBJ2-1; no reliable D call. The CDR3 spans 15 residues. The V end was cut by 2 bases, the J end by 0 bases, with 8 bases between. Germline CDR1 reads LGHNA; CDR2 reads YSLEER. CDR3 DNA: TGCGCCAGCAGCCAAAGTAGGGACTCCTACAATGAGCAGTTCTTC. This sequence encodes CASSQSRDSYNEQFF.

This clone was seen a few times. The chain is built from TRBV9 and TRBJ2-2, with no clear D. V was shortened by 0 bases and J by 5 bases, with 5 bases between the two germline ends. The CDR3 consists of 13 residues. In germline, CDR1 is SGDLS, CDR2 YYNGEE. For the CDR3, the DNA is TGTGCCAGCAGCGTAGGGGTGACCGGGGAGCTGTTTTTT. Amino acids: CASSVGVTGELFF.

The V call is TRBV18, the J call TRBJ2-2; TRBD2 is a possible D gene (6 bases). Germline CDR1 KGHSH, CDR2 LQKENI. CDR3 length: 14 residues. V lost 6 bases and J 3 bases, leaving 11 bases between the germline ends. CDR3 protein: CASSPGLDTGELFF. CDR3 coding DNA: TGTGCCAGCTCCCCGGGACTCGACACCGGGGAGCTGTTTTTT.

The chain joins TRBV19 to TRBJ2-7; D possibly corresponds to TRBD1 (6 bases). CDR1 LNHDA and CDR2 SQIVND come from the germline V gene (reference sequence). Trimming took 2 bases from V and 6 from J, leaving 26 bases between them. This CDR3 has 18 amino acids. The CDR3 reads CASSIRGQTSSLKGEQYF. CDR3 in DNA: TGTGCCAGTAGTATAAGAGGACAGACGTCGAGTTTGAAAGGCGAGCAGTACTTC.

The V and J genes are TRBV4-2 and TRBJ2-1, with 12 bases lining up with TRBD1. The J segment lost 5 bases and the V segment lost 0 bases, leaving 17 bases of the junction unmatched. This CDR3 spans 21 amino acids. The germline V gene has CDR1 LGHNA and CDR2 YNFKEQ. The CDR3: CASSQETLTTWDRGQNNEQFF. CDR3 nucleotide sequence: TGTGCCAGCAGCCAAGAAACCCTCACTACCTGGGACAGGGGGCAGAACAATGAGCAGTTCTTC.

The chain recombines TRBV7-2 with TRBJ1-1, with no clear D. Germline CDR1 and CDR2: SGHTA and FQGNSA. Trimming removed 6 bases from V and 1 base from J, with 6 bases in between. CDR3 length: 12 residues. The CDR3 nucleotides read TGTGCCAGCAGTCAACAGAACACTGAAGCTTTCTTT. Its translation is CASSQQNTEAFF.

V usage is TRBV10-3 and J usage is TRBJ2-3; 12 bases are shared with TRBD1. V was clipped by 4 bases and J by 4 bases; unmatched bases: 6. Germline CDR1 and CDR2: ENHRY and SYGVKD. The CDR3 spans 16 residues. CDR3 amino acids: CAISVGTGGKADTQYF. As DNA, the CDR3 is TGTGCCATCAGTGTAGGGACAGGGGGCAAAGCAGATACGCAGTATTTT.